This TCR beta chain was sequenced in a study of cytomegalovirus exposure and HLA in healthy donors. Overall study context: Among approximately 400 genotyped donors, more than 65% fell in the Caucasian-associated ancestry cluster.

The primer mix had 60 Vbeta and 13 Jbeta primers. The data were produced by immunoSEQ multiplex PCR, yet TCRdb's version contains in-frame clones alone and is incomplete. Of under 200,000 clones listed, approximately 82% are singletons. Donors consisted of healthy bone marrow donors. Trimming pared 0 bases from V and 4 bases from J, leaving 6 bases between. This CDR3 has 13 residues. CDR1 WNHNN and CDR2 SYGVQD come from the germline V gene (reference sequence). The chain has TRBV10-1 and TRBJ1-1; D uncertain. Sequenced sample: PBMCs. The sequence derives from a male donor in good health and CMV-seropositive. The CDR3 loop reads CASSESRVTEAFF. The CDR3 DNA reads TGCGCCAGCAGTGAGTCGCGAGTCACTGAAGCTTTCTTT.